This record covers a single T cell receptor (beta chain). One junction end does not reproduce the germline sequence, and a read error may be involved. The CDR3 is made up of 12 amino acids. CDR1 is LGHNA, CDR2 YSLEER, per germline. Method: immunoSEQ multiplex PCR; TCRdb's copy keeps in-frame clones and lacks some. The data show tens of thousands of clones, approximately 80% seen once. The sample belongs to a study of blood T cell repertoires in COVID-19. The V gene is TRBV4-3, the J gene TRBJ1-6; D unclear. This TCR derives from a human donor in a cohort sampled during active COVID-19. The sequencing sample was made of peripheral blood. CDR3 residues: CASSQDKSPLHF. CDR3 nucleotide sequence: TGCGCCAGCAGCCAAGATAAATCACCCCTCCACTTT.